A single T cell receptor (beta chain) is shown here with its context. Its antigen is not known. Construction of TCR beta libraries was performed using quantitative 5'-RACE with molecular barcodes. TCRdb called the 5' RACE reads again in MiXCR, with one record for every CDR3 protein. The sample lists about 250,000 distinct CDR3 sequences; around 32% were seen once. The sample comes from a study of CD8 T cells in ankylosing spondylitis. This CDR3 spans 18 amino acids. CDR1 WSHSY and CDR2 SAAADI come from the germline V gene. Between the trimmed V and J ends, which lost 2 bases and 0 bases, there was a span of 20 bases. Whole-study findings and limits: Matched ankylosing spondylitis synovial fluid reportedly contained a significantly enriched population of disease-linked clones. Within ankylosing spondylitis blood, a TCR beta motif made up of roughly eight highly homologous variants appeared to be characteristic. Prior work had noted some motif variants in reactive arthritis blood and synovial fluid.

Sequencing input: blood, either unsorted or a sorted T cell fraction (not recorded which). This receptor was taken from a male donor with ankylosing spondylitis or in good health (not recorded which). This chain uses TRBV10-2 with TRBJ2-7, with D perhaps TRBD1 or TRBD2 (6 bases each). DNA of the CDR3: TGCGCCAGCAGTGAGCTCCGGAAGCGGGCGGGACACTCCTACGAGCAGTACTTC. Protein: CASSELRKRAGHSYEQYF.